This entry concerns a single T cell receptor (beta chain). As yet, its antigen is unknown. The junction does not match germline at one end; this may be a read error. The record originates from a study of beta chain features in type 1 diabetes. Across the study: Patients looked much like healthy donors when it came to age, gender and cell yields. General study results and limits: Whatever favoring of shorter templates PCR might show would apply equally to patients and controls. Shorter TCRB CDR3s, moderately but significantly so, were found in Type 1 diabetes patients in all four CD4+ subsets.

CDR3 length equals 15 residues. CDR1 SSHAT and CDR2 FNYEAQ come from the germline V gene (reference sequence). Isolated RNA was reverse transcribed in full, so expressed TCRB transcripts were sequenced. Naive, central memory and regulatory T cell samples averaged around 3.3 million reads. The method was immunoSEQ multiplex PCR; TCRdb's version includes in-frame clones alone and lacks a portion of them. The sample carries 600,000 to 750,000 clones, over 10% recorded once. This TCR was recovered from a man aged 30-40 years with type 1 diabetes. Sequenced: naive CD4+ T cells from blood. J is TRBJ2-5 and V is TRBV7-7, with D tentatively TRBD2 (5 bases). The CDR3 protein is CASSLLGGFQETQYF. In nucleotides, the CDR3 is TGTGCTAGCAGCTTATTAGGAGGCTTCCAAGAGACCCAGTACTTC.